One sample yielded the 30 T cell receptor beta chains listed below, sequenced in a study of blood T cell repertoires in COVID-19. Measured with immunoSEQ multiplex PCR; TCRdb has only the in-frame clones, and not every one. This sample has about 33,000 clones; approximately 89% occur once, and the top ten carry around 7%. What was sequenced was peripheral blood. Every receptor here comes from a human donor in a cohort sampled during active COVID-19.

The chain combines TRBV6-5 with TRBJ2-3; no clear D gene. V was trimmed by 6 bases and J by 5 bases, leaving 12 bases between them. CDR1 and CDR2 (germline): MNHEY, SVGAGI. The CDR3 spans 13 residues. The CDR3 reads CASSIILGDTQYF. The CDR3 nucleotides are TGTGCCAGCAGCATTATACTTGGAGATACGCAGTATTTT.

The V call is TRBV6-5, the J call TRBJ2-5, with a possible D match to TRBD2 (5 bases). CDR3 length equals 13 residues. V was shortened by 6 bases and J by 3 bases, with 11 bases between the two germline ends. Germline CDR1 MNHEY, CDR2 SVGAGI. The CDR3 is CASRALGEETQYF. The CDR3 coding sequence is TGTGCCAGCAGAGCACTAGGAGAAGAGACCCAGTACTTC.

The V and J genes are TRBV28 and TRBJ1-5, with TRBD1 identical over 7 bases. From germline, CDR1 is MDHEN and CDR2 SYDVKM. V gave up 10 bases and J gave up 4 bases; unmatched junction bases: 10. This CDR3 has 14 residues. The CDR3 sequence: CATRDRLSNQPQHF. The CDR3, as DNA: TGTGCCACCCGGGACAGACTATCAAATCAGCCCCAGCATTTT. The variable domain in full, with the rest retrieved from reference TRBV28 and TRBJ1-5, is DVKVTQSSRYLVKRTGEKVFLECVQDMDHENMFWYRQDPGLGLRLIYFSYDVKMKEKGDIPEGYSVSREKKERFSLILESASTNQTSMYLCATRDRLSNQPQHFGDGTRLSIL.

This clone was detected a few times. The V gene is TRBV19, the J gene TRBJ1-6; D is perhaps TRBD1 (5 bases). The germline V and J ends were trimmed by 5 bases and 7 bases, with 12 bases remaining between them. The CDR3 sequence is 14 residues long. Germline-derived CDR1 and CDR2 are LNHDA and SQIVND (reference sequence). CDR3 bases: TGTGCCAGTAGTTTAATCGGGGGAAATTCACCCCTCCACTTT. It yields the protein CASSLIGGNSPLHF.

V is TRBV29-1 and J is TRBJ1-4, with D tentatively TRBD1 (5 bases). Between the trimmed V and J ends, which lost 6 bases and 8 bases, there was a span of 13 bases. The CDR3 is 12 amino acids. Germline V gene data show CDR1 as SQVTM and CDR2 as ANQGSEA. CDR3 bases: TGCAGCGTCCCAGAGGGGAGGGAAAAACTGTTTTTT. Translation gives CSVPEGREKLFF.

The chain links TRBV2 to TRBJ2-3; D possibly corresponds to TRBD2 (6 bases). The CDR3 covers 15 residues. Per germline, CDR1 SNHLY and CDR2 FYNNEI. The germline V and J ends were trimmed by 4 bases and 5 bases, with 16 bases remaining between them. The CDR3 sequence: CASSAQLGTGDTQYF. The CDR3 DNA reads as TGTGCCAGCAGTGCACAATTGGGGACTGGAGATACGCAGTATTTT.

Comment on this clone: The same CDR3 arises from other DNA sequences in this sample as well. The V call is TRBV18, the J call TRBJ1-6; 10 bases line up with TRBD1. This CDR3 contains 14 residues. Germline CDR1 is KGHSH and CDR2 is LQKENI. Trimming removed 3 bases from V and 7 bases from J; junction bases left unmatched: 0. CDR3 amino acids: CASSPGQGNSPLHF. The CDR3 DNA is TGTGCCAGCTCACCGGGACAGGGGAATTCACCCCTCCACTTT.

The chain has TRBV11-2 and TRBJ2-5, with a tentative D call TRBD1 (5 bases). The CDR3 runs to 16 residues. Trimming pared 2 bases from V and 3 bases from J, leaving 16 bases between. Per the germline V gene, CDR1 is SGHAT and CDR2 is FQNNGV. CDR3 region: CASSLQGSRTEETQYF. The CDR3, as DNA: TGTGCCAGCAGCTTACAGGGATCCCGGACCGAAGAGACCCAGTACTTC.

The V call is TRBV19, the J call TRBJ2-4; D is unresolved. CDR1 and CDR2 from the germline V gene are LNHDA and SQIVND (reference sequence). The CDR3 contains 14 residues. V was shortened by 9 bases and J by 0 bases, with 12 bases between the two germline ends. In DNA, the CDR3 is TGTGCCAGGCCTTCAGTTCTAGCCAAAAACATTCAGTACTTC. The encoded protein is CARPSVLAKNIQYF.

This clone was detected only a few times. Other nucleotide sequences in the sample specify the same CDR3. The chain carries TRBV28 and TRBJ2-5; D is unresolved. The CDR3 length is 12 residues. V shed 5 bases and J shed 1 base, with 5 bases lying between them. CDR1 and CDR2 (germline): MDHEN, SYDVKM. In DNA form, the CDR3 reads TGTGCCAGCAGTCCAGGCCAAGAGACCCAGTACTTC. Translation gives CASSPGQETQYF.

The chain carries TRBV27 and TRBJ1-1; 7 nucleotides match TRBD1. V gave up 3 bases and J gave up 4 bases; unmatched junction bases: 14. The CDR3 length is 17 residues. Germline V gene sequence: CDR1 MNHEY, CDR2 SMNVEV (reference sequence). The CDR3 DNA reads as TGTGCCAGCAGTTTCCACCCATCATCTGACAGGGCCACTGAAGCTTTCTTT. Translation: CASSFHPSSDRATEAFF.

V and J are TRBV5-1 and TRBJ2-7; 10 bases map to TRBD2. This CDR3 comprises 17 residues. Trimming took 0 bases from V and 1 from J; bases not matched to a gene: 7. Germline V gives CDR1 SGHRS, CDR2 YFSETQ. CDR3 sequence reads: CASSLGSGGILSYEQYF. CDR3 sequence (DNA): TGCGCCAGCAGCTTGGGTAGCGGGGGGATACTTTCCTACGAGCAGTACTTC.

This clone was seen a few times. V is TRBV5-6 and J is TRBJ2-5; TRBD2 might be the D (5 bases). Trimming left V 1 base short and J 4 bases short, with 8 bases between. The CDR3 has 13 amino acids. Germline V CDR1 and CDR2: SGHDT, YYEEEE. The CDR3 nucleotides read TGTGCCAGCAGCTTGCCAGAGGGAGAGACCCAGTACTTC. It encodes CASSLPEGETQYF.

The chain employs TRBV3-1 (or the pseudogene TRBV3-2) and TRBJ1-1, with a possible D match to TRBD1 (5 bases). The CDR3 sequence is 13 residues long. CDR1 and CDR2 (germline): LGHDT, YNNKEL (reference sequence). Trimming left V 0 bases short and J 6 bases short, with 8 bases between. The CDR3 coding sequence is TGTGCCAGCAGCCAAGAGGGGCGCGCTGAAGCTTTCTTT. It translates to CASSQEGRAEAFF.

The chain links TRBV7-9 to TRBJ2-1; 7 bases align to TRBD2. V gave up 1 base and J gave up 2 bases; unmatched junction bases: 5. This CDR3 is built from 16 residues. Germline values: CDR1 SEHNR, CDR2 FQNEAQ (reference sequence). The CDR3 sequence: CASSLDPGGPYNEQFF. CDR3 DNA sequence: TGTGCCAGCAGCTTAGATCCGGGAGGACCCTACAATGAGCAGTTCTTC.

V usage is TRBV12-3 or TRBV12-4 and J usage is TRBJ1-2; TRBD1 agrees at 7 bases. The ends lost 5 bases at V and 4 bases at J; junction bases unmatched: 4. There are 13 residues in the CDR3. The CDR3 bases are TGTGCCAGCAGTGGGGGACAGAGCTATGGCTACACCTTC. Translation gives CASSGGQSYGYTF.

This rearrangement joins TRBV7-2 to TRBJ1-2; D is perhaps TRBD1 (6 bases). The CDR3 runs 15 residues. Trimming took off 2 bases at V and 3 bases at J, with 13 bases between the two ends. The germline V gene encodes CDR1 SGHTA and CDR2 FQGNSA. The CDR3, as DNA: TGTGCCAGCAGCTTACTTCGCGGGGGCGACTATGGCTACACCTTC. Translating it yields CASSLLRGGDYGYTF.

This clone was seen a few times. This chain connects TRBV5-1 to TRBJ1-5; TRBD1 agrees at 7 bases. This CDR3 spans 13 amino acids. Germline CDR1 and CDR2: SGHRS and YFSETQ. With V trimmed by 2 bases and J by 6 bases, 2 bases remained unmatched. In nucleotides, the CDR3 is TGCGCCAGCAGCTTCCAGGGGGGTCAGCCCCAGCATTTT. Translation gives CASSFQGGQPQHF. Looking up the rest from reference TRBV5-1 and TRBJ1-5 gives the full variable domain: KAGVTQTPRYLIKTRGQQVTLSCSPISGHRSVSWYQQTPGQGLQFLFEYFSETQRNKGNFPGRFSGRQFSNSRSEMNVSTLELGDSALYLCASSFQGGQPQHFGDGTRLSIL.

The chain carries TRBV4-1 and TRBJ1-2; a possible D gene is TRBD1 (5 bases). CDR3 length: 14 residues. Germline CDR1 and CDR2: MGHRA and YSYEKL. Trimming stripped 1 base from V and 2 bases from J, with 8 bases between. The CDR3 loop reads CASSQVDRNYGYTF. In DNA form, the CDR3 reads TGCGCCAGCAGCCAAGTTGACAGAAACTATGGCTACACCTTC.

The genes are TRBV6-5 and TRBJ2-2, with a possible D match to TRBD2 (6 bases). The CDR3 runs 14 residues. The germline CDR1 and CDR2 sequences are MNHEY and SVGAGI. V shed 10 bases and J shed 0 bases, with 12 bases lying between them. The CDR3 region has the DNA TGTGCCACCATGGACTATTCGAACACCGGGGAGCTGTTTTTT. Protein sequence: CATMDYSNTGELFF.

This clone has only a few counts. The chain recombines TRBV5-1 with TRBJ1-6; D possibly corresponds to TRBD1 (6 bases). The CDR3 sequence is 14 residues long. V dropped 4 bases and J dropped 5 bases, with 10 bases sitting between them. CDR1 is SGHRS and CDR2 is YFSETQ in the germline V gene. The CDR3 loop is CASSPDRNNSPLHF. CDR3 DNA: TGCGCCAGCAGCCCAGACAGGAATAATTCACCCCTCCACTTT.

The V and J genes are TRBV6-5 and TRBJ2-2; D unclear. The CDR3 sequence is 13 residues long. Germline V gene lookup returns CDR1 MNHEY and CDR2 SVGAGI. Trimming removed 7 bases from V and 4 bases from J, with 10 bases in between. The CDR3 loop reads CASIVRVTGELFF. The CDR3 DNA follows: TGTGCCAGCATTGTACGCGTCACCGGGGAGCTGTTTTTT.

This chain connects TRBV5-1 to TRBJ2-7; 8 nucleotides match TRBD2. The length of the CDR3 is 15 residues. V trimming: 5 bases; J trimming: 2 bases; junction bases outside the gene matches: 9. Per germline, CDR1 SGHRS and CDR2 YFSETQ. The CDR3 DNA sequence: TGCGCCAGCAGTTCCCCCGGGAGGGCCGCCTACGAGCAGTACTTC. It encodes CASSSPGRAAYEQYF.

CDR3 residues: CASSLTGGISYEQYF. Here the CDR3 DNA reads TGTGCCAGCAGTTTAACGGGCGGGATCTCCTACGAGCAGTACTTC. This rearrangement joins TRBV27 to TRBJ2-7; possibly TRBD2 for D (6 bases). CDR1 MNHEY and CDR2 SMNVEV come from the germline V gene (reference sequence). V lost 2 bases to trimming and J lost 0 bases, with 11 bases between them. The CDR3 loop spans 15 amino acids.

This clone was seen a few times. The V and J genes are TRBV5-6 and TRBJ1-5; weak D call: TRBD1 (5 bases). The V gene lost 4 bases and the J gene lost 0 bases, with 14 bases spanning the gap. The CDR3 is 16 amino acids. Germline V gene sequence: CDR1 SGHDT, CDR2 YYEEEE. The CDR3 sequence is CASSPDRGTSNQPQHF. For the CDR3, the DNA is TGTGCCAGCAGCCCCGATAGGGGTACTAGCAATCAGCCCCAGCATTTT.

The chain uses TRBV11-1 and TRBJ2-7, with 7 bases matching TRBD1. Germline CDR1 reads SGHAT; CDR2 reads FQDESV (reference sequence). This CDR3 region has 15 residues. Trimming removed 3 bases from V and 4 bases from J; junction bases left unmatched: 9. The CDR3 coding sequence is TGTGCCAGCAGCTTTGACAGGGCGCTTCGATACGAGCAGTACTTC. Translating it yields CASSFDRALRYEQYF.

The V call is TRBV4-1, the J call TRBJ1-2; D is undetermined. The CDR3 runs to 13 residues. Trimming shortened V by 1 base and J by 8 bases, and 11 bases separated the two germline ends. Germline CDR1 is MGHRA and CDR2 is YSYEKL. The CDR3 DNA sequence: TGCGCCAGCAGCCAAGGAGGGTATGGCGGCTACACCTTC. This sequence encodes CASSQGGYGGYTF.

This rearrangement joins TRBV11-2 to TRBJ2-7, with 7 bases identical to TRBD2. CDR3 length: 16 amino acids. Germline V CDR1 and CDR2: SGHAT, FQNNGV. The trim removed 5 bases at V and 3 bases at J, leaving 13 bases unmatched. The CDR3 DNA sequence: TGTGCCAGCAGCCTCCCTTGGTCCCCGGGGGGCTACGAGCAGTACTTC. As protein: CASSLPWSPGGYEQYF. The whole variable domain, filled in from reference TRBV11-2 and TRBJ2-7, reads EAGVAQSPRYKIIEKRQSVAFWCNPISGHATLYWYQQILGQGPKLLIQFQNNGVVDDSQLPKDRFSAERLKGVDSTLKIQPAKLEDSAVYLCASSLPWSPGGYEQYFGPGTRLTVT.

The J gene is TRBJ1-3, the V gene TRBV2; D is ambiguous. Trimming shortened V by 5 bases and J by 0 bases, and 8 bases separated the two germline ends. Germline V gene data show CDR1 as SNHLY and CDR2 as FYNNEI. The CDR3 length is 14 residues. CDR3 sequence (DNA): TGTGCCAGCAGTACCGAGAGCTCTGGAAACACCATATATTTT. It encodes CASSTESSGNTIYF.

The rearrangement links TRBV2 to TRBJ1-1, with D perhaps TRBD1 (6 bases). The CDR3 contains 12 residues. Germline V gives CDR1 SNHLY, CDR2 FYNNEI. Trimming shortened V by 10 bases and J by 4 bases, and 13 bases separated the two germline ends. The CDR3 DNA follows: TGTGCCACACAGGGCCCGGGCACTGAAGCTTTCTTT. This gives the protein CATQGPGTEAFF.